This is a list of T cell receptor beta chains from one sample in a study of blood T cell repertoires in COVID-19. Profiled with immunoSEQ multiplex PCR; TCRdb holds only in-frame clones, not every one. The table shows 35,000 to 55,000 clones, with 89% occurring only once. The sample comprised peripheral blood. The receptors come from a man aged 70 or older with active COVID-19. CDR3s include the opening cysteine and the closing phenylalanine or tryptophan. Fields, in order: V gene, J gene, D gene, clone size, CDR3 protein, CDR3 DNA. A D gene is named only where the DNA matches it firmly. Rows may omit the clone size; those that give it use once, few, many or a size class.

>TRBV27|TRBJ1-6|.|.
CASTPQPAGDGSPLHF
TGTGCCAGCACCCCTCAACCGGCTGGAGATGGTTCACCCCTCCACTTT
>TRBV2|TRBJ2-3|.|.
CASGRPAGYTDTQYF
TGTGCCAGTGGGCGTCCGGCTGGATACACAGATACGCAGTATTTT
>TRBV19|TRBJ2-5|TRBD1|.
CASSKLPGQGQETQYF
TGTGCCAGTAGTAAACTTCCGGGACAGGGCCAAGAGACCCAGTACTTC
>TRBV5-1|TRBJ2-7|TRBD2|.
CASSPTLAGGYEQYF
TGCGCCAGCAGCCCCACACTAGCGGGGGGATACGAGCAGTACTTC
>TRBV4-2|TRBJ1-1|TRBD1|.
CASSQGQGGTEAFF
TGTGCCAGCAGCCAAGGACAGGGGGGAACTGAAGCTTTCTTT
>TRBV7-2|TRBJ2-3|TRBD2|.
CASSLVGSGGEDTQYF
TGTGCCAGCAGCTTAGTAGGGAGCGGGGGGGAAGATACGCAGTATTTT
>TRBV28|TRBJ2-2|TRBD2|.
CASSLWNLAGGPGELFF
TGTGCCAGCAGTTTATGGAATCTAGCGGGGGGGCCCGGGGAGCTGTTTTTT
>TRBV7-8|TRBJ1-1|.|.
CASSLARVPNTEAFF
TGTGCCAGCAGCTTAGCGAGGGTTCCGAACACTGAAGCTTTCTTT
>TRBV2|TRBJ2-3|TRBD1|.
CASSEDEGAWSTDTQYF
TGTGCCAGCAGTGAAGATGAGGGGGCTTGGAGCACAGATACGCAGTATTTT
>TRBV15|TRBJ2-1|TRBD1|.
CATSRAGTGGNEQFF
TGTGCCACCAGCAGAGCCGGGACAGGGGGCAATGAGCAGTTCTTC
>TRBV9|TRBJ2-7|.|.
CASSVGPPESGLSYEQYF
TGTGCCAGCAGCGTAGGTCCCCCGGAAAGCGGCCTCTCCTACGAGCAGTACTTC
>TRBV19|TRBJ2-2|TRBD1|.
CASSPLRDRVTGELFF
TGTGCCAGTAGTCCCCTTAGGGACAGGGTGACCGGGGAGCTGTTTTTT
>TRBV11-2|TRBJ2-7|.|.
CASSRTGQRAGEQYF
TGTGCCAGCAGCCGCACAGGACAGAGGGCGGGCGAGCAGTACTTC
>TRBV2|TRBJ2-3|.|.
CASRLRASADTQYF
TGTGCCAGCAGACTTAGGGCTAGCGCAGATACGCAGTATTTT
>TRBV6-2/TRBV6-3|TRBJ2-7|.|once
CASSYSMAVSYEQYF
TGTGCCAGCAGTTACTCGATGGCGGTCTCCTACGAGCAGTACTTC
>TRBV27|TRBJ2-7|TRBD1|few
CASSIPGQGTYEQYF
TGTGCCAGCAGCATTCCGGGACAGGGGACCTACGAGCAGTACTTC
>TRBV7-6|TRBJ2-2|TRBD1|.
CASSQATGGGGGELFF
TGTGCCAGCAGCCAGGCGACAGGGGGCGGTGGCGGGGAGCTGTTTTTT
>TRBV21-1|TRBJ2-1|.|.
CASSKSAGGLYVDNEQFF
TGTGCCAGCAGCAAATCAGCGGGGGGGCTTTATGTCGACAATGAGCAGTTCTTC
>TRBV6-6|TRBJ2-7|.|.
CASSSSGQGAQEQYF
.
>TRBV28|TRBJ2-3|.|.
CASSLLWGRGTDTQYF
TGTGCCAGCAGTTTATTGTGGGGCCGGGGCACAGATACGCAGTATTTT
>TRBV3-1/TRBV3-2|TRBJ2-5|.|.
CASSPWGVTQETQYF
TGTGCCAGCAGCCCATGGGGAGTGACCCAAGAGACCCAGTACTTC
>TRBV2|TRBJ1-6|.|.
CASRRLDSPLHF
TGTGCCAGCAGGAGATTAGATTCACCCCTCCACTTT
>TRBV4-1|TRBJ2-7|TRBD1|.
CASSREAGGTYEQYF
TGCGCCAGCAGCCGCGAAGCAGGGGGCACCTACGAGCAGTACTTC
>TRBV6-5|TRBJ1-2|.|.
CASSYSRQLLHGYTF
TGTGCCAGCAGTTACTCTAGACAGCTTCTCCATGGCTACACCTTC
>TRBV15|TRBJ2-3|TRBD2|once
CATSRGAGGGTDTQYF
TGTGCCACCAGCAGAGGAGCGGGGGGAGGCACAGATACGCAGTATTTT
>TRBV19|TRBJ1-1|.|.
CASSSIGENTEAFF
TGTGCCAGTTCCTCTATAGGGGAGAACACTGAAGCTTTCTTT
>TRBV18|TRBJ2-7|TRBD2|.
CASSPALAGGYEQYF
TGTGCCAGCTCACCGGCGCTAGCGGGGGGCTACGAGCAGTACTTC
>TRBV2|TRBJ2-5|.|.
CASSEPPETQYF
TGTGCCAGCAGTGAACCCCCGGAGACCCAGTACTTC
>TRBV18|TRBJ2-5|.|once
CASSPPTSTRETQYF
TGTGCCAGCTCACCACCTACATCCACGCGGGAGACCCAGTACTTC
>TRBV6-4|TRBJ1-2|TRBD1|.
CASSARDRTNYGYTF
TGTGCCAGCAGTGCACGGGACAGGACTAACTATGGCTACACCTTC
>TRBV6-4|TRBJ2-1|.|.
CASSDGGAYNEQFF
TGTGCCAGCAGTGATGGGGGCGCTTACAATGAGCAGTTCTTC
>TRBV7-3|TRBJ1-1|.|.
CASSLKGRGTEAFF
TGTGCCAGCAGCTTAAAGGGTAGGGGGACTGAAGCTTTCTTT
>TRBV18|TRBJ2-3|TRBD2|.
CASSRLAGGTDTQYF
TGTGCCAGCTCACGGCTAGCGGGGGGCACAGATACGCAGTATTTT
>TRBV5-6|TRBJ2-1|TRBD1|.
CASRPPRQGSYNEQFF
TGTGCCAGCAGGCCCCCGAGACAGGGGTCCTACAATGAGCAGTTCTTC
>TRBV6-1|TRBJ2-3|.|.
CASSDRSEGGADTQYF
TGTGCCAGCAGTGACAGGTCGGAGGGGGGGGCGGATACGCAGTATTTT
>TRBV5-1|TRBJ2-2|.|.
CASSLVGGGDTGELFF
TGCGCCAGCAGCTTGGTTGGGGGCGGTGACACCGGGGAGCTGTTTTTT
>TRBV4-3|TRBJ2-1|.|.
CASSQFGRAEYNEQFF
TGCGCCAGCAGCCAATTCGGGCGGGCGGAGTACAATGAGCAGTTCTTC
>TRBV7-9|TRBJ1-1|.|.
CASSPRSLEAFF
TGTGCCAGCAGCCCCCGTTCTTTGGAAGCTTTCTTT
>TRBV21-1|TRBJ2-7|.|.
CASSTITFYEQYF
TGTGCCAGCAGCACGATTACTTTCTACGAGCAGTACTTC
>TRBV6-5|TRBJ2-1|TRBD2|.
CASSYPLGGGANEQFF
TGTGCCAGCAGTTACCCCTTGGGGGGGGGAGCGAATGAGCAGTTCTTC
>TRBV7-2|TRBJ2-7|.|.
CASSIILSYEQYF
TGTGCCAGCAGCATAATCTTGTCCTACGAGCAGTACTTC
>TRBV12-3/TRBV12-4|TRBJ1-2|.|.
CASSLGQNYGYTF
TGTGCCAGCAGTTTAGGCCAGAACTATGGCTACACCTTC
>TRBV3-1/TRBV3-2|TRBJ2-4|TRBD2|.
CASSRVSGGVAKNIQYF
TGTGCCAGCAGCCGTGTGAGCGGGGGGGTAGCCAAAAACATTCAGTACTTC
>TRBV12-3/TRBV12-4|TRBJ2-1|.|.
CASSLSRVYEQFF
TGTGCCAGCAGTTTGTCCAGGGTCTATGAGCAGTTCTTC
>TRBV7-2|TRBJ2-3|.|.
CASSLIRGSVTDTQYF
TGTGCCAGCAGCTTAATTAGGGGTAGTGTCACAGATACGCAGTATTTT
>TRBV10-3|TRBJ2-2|TRBD1|.
CAISGPGTGNTGELFF
TGTGCCATCAGTGGCCCCGGGACAGGAAACACCGGGGAGCTGTTTTTT
>TRBV18|TRBJ1-1|.|.
CASSPRQARNTEAFF
TGTGCCAGCTCACCCCGACAGGCGAGGAACACTGAAGCTTTCTTT
>TRBV12-3/TRBV12-4|TRBJ2-1|TRBD1|.
CASSPDRADEQFF
TGTGCCAGCAGTCCCGACAGGGCCGATGAGCAGTTCTTC
>TRBV5-6|TRBJ1-3|.|.
CASSPSGVLGNTIYF
TGTGCCAGCAGCCCGAGCGGGGTTTTAGGAAACACCATATATTTT